A few counts support the clone carrying this T cell receptor (beta chain). Its antigen remains unidentified. TCRdb used MiXCR to reprocess the reads, holding one entry per CDR3 protein. The sample holds tens of thousands of distinct CDR3 sequences, approximately 40% seen once. This sample stems from a study of T cell repertoires in cytomegalovirus infection. The sequence came from a human donor in good health (CMV status not recorded). Some clones in this sample may be carry-over from other donors' samples. This material consisted of CD8+ T cells from cultured PBMCs, taken from culture after CMV antigen stimulation.

The CDR3 DNA reads TGTGCCAGCAGTGATACCGGACTCCGCCTTCCAGATACGCAGTATTTT. Protein product: CASSDTGLRLPDTQYF. V is TRBV6-5 and J is TRBJ2-3; a possible D gene is TRBD2 (5 bases). Trimming took 5 bases from V and 4 from J, leaving 19 bases between them. Germline CDR1 is MNHEY and CDR2 is SVGAGI. The CDR3 runs 16 residues.